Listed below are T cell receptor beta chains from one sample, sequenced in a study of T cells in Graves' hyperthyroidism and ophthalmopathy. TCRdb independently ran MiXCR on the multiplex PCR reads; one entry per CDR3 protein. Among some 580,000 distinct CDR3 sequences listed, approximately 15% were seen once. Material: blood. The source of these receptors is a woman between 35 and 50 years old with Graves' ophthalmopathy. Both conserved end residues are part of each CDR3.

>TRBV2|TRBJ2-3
CASIQGVTDTQYF
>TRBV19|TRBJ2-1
CASSVRGQGYSNEQFF
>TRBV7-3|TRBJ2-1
CASSLSQYNEQFF
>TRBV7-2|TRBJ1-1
CASSTLWGNTEAFF
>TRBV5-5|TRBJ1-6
CASSLTLTGAISPLHF
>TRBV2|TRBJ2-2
CASSEALRRGTGELFF
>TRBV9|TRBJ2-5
CASSVVGGETQYF
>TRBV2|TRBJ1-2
CARGGGQGGYTF
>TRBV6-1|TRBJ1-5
CASSKRQGGSNQPQHF
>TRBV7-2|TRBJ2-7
CASSQAAGNSYEQYF
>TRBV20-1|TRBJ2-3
CSARGLGDYPTDTQYF
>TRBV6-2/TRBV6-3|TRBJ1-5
CASSYQGMSPQHF
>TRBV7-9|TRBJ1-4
CASSLGTGLSEKLFF
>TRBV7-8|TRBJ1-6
CASSLLPLNSPLHF
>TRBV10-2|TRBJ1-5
CASSESTQQSQHF
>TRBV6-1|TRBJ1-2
CASSPGGFAGYTF
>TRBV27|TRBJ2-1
CASSLMGQPHNEQFF
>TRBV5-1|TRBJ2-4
CASSGGLAENIQYF
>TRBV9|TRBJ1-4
CASSGMGGGEEKLFF
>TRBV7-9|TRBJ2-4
CASSSGIAGMDIQYF
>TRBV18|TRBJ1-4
CASSPPTAQGEKLFF
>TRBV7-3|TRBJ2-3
CASSLGGIGDTQYF
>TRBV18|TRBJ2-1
CASSPVLGVVEQFF
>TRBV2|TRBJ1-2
CASSRPGTMDNYGYTF
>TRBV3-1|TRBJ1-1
CASSQSTGGGTEAFF
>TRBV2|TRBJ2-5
CASRGTSQETQYF
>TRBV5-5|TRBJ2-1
CASSLGGRDNEQFF
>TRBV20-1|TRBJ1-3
CSARGQFDTIYF
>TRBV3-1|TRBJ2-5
CASSQEDRAYRQETQHF
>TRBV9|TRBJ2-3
CASNPFELGFTDTQYF
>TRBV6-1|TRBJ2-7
CASIQAGSSYEQYF
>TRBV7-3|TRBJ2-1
CASSRQGVQSRGEQFF
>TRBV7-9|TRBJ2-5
CASSLGGEGQETQYF
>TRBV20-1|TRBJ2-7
CSANPPHYTRYEQYF
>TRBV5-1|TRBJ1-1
CASSLVPGPGTEAFF
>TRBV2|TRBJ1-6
CASSDGTGYNSPLHF
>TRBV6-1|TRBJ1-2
CARFDGGVGGYTF
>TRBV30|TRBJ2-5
CACQRGAKETQYF
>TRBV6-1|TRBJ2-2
CASSLWRGDTGELFF
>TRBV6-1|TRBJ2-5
CASSMLAGGRKTQYF
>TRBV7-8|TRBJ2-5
CASSLVSSQETQYF
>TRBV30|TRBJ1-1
CAWSGPPLGTEAFF
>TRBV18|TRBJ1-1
CASSSQGRLEAFF
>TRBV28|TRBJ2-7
CASSLGFLYEQYF
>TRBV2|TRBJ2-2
CASSSRQTNTGELFF
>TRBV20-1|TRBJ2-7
CSAQRGVDLGEQYF
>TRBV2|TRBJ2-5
CASSGGLAGSRETQYF
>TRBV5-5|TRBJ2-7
CASSRTGGLYEQYF
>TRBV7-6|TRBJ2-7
CASSNAGTSESYEQYF
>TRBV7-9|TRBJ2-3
CASSLVLGPTDTQYF
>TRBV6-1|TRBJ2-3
CASSENGGSTDTQYF
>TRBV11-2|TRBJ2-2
CASSYSGHKNTGELFF
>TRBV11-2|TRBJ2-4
CASSLRGGSAKNIQYF
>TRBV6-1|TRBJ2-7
CASSFLPDRAYEQYF
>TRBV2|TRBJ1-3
CASSGTSLVGELRGNTIYF
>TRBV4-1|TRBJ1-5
CASSQVITGGNQPQHF
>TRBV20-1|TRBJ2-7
CSAREALAGQRNEQYF